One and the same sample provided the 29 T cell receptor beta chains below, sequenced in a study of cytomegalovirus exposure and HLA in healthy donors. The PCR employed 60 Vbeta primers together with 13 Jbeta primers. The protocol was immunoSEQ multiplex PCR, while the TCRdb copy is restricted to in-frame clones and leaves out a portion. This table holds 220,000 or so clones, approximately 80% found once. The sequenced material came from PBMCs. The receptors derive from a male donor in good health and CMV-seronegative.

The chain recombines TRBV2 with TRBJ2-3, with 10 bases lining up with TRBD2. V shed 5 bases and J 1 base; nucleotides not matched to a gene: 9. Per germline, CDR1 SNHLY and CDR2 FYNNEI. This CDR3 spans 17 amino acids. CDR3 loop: CASSLIKSGRGTDTQYF. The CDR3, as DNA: TGTGCCAGCAGTCTTATAAAAAGCGGGAGGGGCACAGATACGCAGTATTTT.

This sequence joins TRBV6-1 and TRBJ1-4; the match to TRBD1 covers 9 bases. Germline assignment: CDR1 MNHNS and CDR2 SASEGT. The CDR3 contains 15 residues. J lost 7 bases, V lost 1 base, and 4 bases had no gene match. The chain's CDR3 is CASSEGTGVGEKLFF. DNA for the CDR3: TGTGCCAGCAGTGAAGGGACAGGGGTGGGTGAAAAACTGTTTTTT.

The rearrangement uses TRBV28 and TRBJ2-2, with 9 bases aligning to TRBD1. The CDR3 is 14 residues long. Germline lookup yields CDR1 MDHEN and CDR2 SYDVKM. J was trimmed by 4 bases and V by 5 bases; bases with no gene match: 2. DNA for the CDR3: TGTGCCAGCAGTCCGACAGGGGGCACCGGGGAGCTGTTTTTT. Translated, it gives CASSPTGGTGELFF.

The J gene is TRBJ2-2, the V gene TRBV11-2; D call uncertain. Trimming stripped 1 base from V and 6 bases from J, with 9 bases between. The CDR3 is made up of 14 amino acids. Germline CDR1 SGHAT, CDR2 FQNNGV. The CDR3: CASSLAGVAGELFF. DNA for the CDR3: TGTGCCAGCAGCTTAGCCGGTGTGGCCGGGGAGCTGTTTTTT.

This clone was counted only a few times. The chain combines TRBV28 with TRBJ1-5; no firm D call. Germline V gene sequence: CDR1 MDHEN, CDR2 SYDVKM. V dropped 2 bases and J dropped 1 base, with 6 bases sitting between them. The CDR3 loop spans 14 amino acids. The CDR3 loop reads CASSLVQSNQPQHF. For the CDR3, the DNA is TGTGCCAGCAGTTTAGTCCAGAGCAATCAGCCCCAGCATTTT.

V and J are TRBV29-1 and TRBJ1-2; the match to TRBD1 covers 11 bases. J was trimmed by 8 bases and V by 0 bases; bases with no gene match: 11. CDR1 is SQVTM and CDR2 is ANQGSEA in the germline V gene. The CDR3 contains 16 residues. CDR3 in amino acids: CSVEDVKGQGEDGYTF. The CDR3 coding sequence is TGCAGCGTTGAAGACGTAAAGGGACAGGGGGAGGACGGCTACACCTTC. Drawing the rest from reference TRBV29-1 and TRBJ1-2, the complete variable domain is SAVISQKPSRDICQRGTSLTIQCQVDSQVTMMFWYRQQPGQSLTLIATANQGSEATYESGFVIDKFPISRPNLTFSTLTVSNMSPEDSSIYLCSVEDVKGQGEDGYTFGSGTRLTVV.

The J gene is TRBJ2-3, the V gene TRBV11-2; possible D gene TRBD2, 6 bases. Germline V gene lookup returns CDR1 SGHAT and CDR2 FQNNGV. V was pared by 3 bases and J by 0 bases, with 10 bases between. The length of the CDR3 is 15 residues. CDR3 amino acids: CASSLPSVSTDTQYF. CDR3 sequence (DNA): TGTGCCAGCAGCTTGCCTAGCGTTAGCACAGATACGCAGTATTTT.

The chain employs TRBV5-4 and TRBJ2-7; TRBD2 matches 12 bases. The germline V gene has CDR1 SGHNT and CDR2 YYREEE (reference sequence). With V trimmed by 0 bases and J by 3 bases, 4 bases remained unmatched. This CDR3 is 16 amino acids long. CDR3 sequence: CASSLGASGRVYEQYF. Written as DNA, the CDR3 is TGTGCCAGCAGCTTGGGGGCTAGCGGGAGGGTCTACGAGCAGTACTTC.

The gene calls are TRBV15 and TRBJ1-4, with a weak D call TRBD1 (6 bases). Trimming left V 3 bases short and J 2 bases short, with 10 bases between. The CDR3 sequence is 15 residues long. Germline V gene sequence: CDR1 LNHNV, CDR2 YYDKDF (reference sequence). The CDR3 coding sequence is TGTGCCACCAGCAGCCCCAGGGGCACTAATGAAAAACTGTTTTTT. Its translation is CATSSPRGTNEKLFF.

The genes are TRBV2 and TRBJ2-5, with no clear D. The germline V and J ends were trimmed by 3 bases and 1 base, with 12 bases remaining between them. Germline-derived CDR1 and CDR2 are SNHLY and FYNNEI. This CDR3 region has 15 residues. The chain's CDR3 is CASSDPPRSQETQYF. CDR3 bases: TGTGCCAGCAGTGACCCCCCCCGTTCCCAAGAGACCCAGTACTTC.

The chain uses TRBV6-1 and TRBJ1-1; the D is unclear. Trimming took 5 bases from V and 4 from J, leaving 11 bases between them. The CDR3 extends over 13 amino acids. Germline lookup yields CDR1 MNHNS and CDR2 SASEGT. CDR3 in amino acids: CASSLDGVTEAFF. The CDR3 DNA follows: TGTGCCAGCAGTTTAGACGGGGTCACTGAAGCTTTCTTT.

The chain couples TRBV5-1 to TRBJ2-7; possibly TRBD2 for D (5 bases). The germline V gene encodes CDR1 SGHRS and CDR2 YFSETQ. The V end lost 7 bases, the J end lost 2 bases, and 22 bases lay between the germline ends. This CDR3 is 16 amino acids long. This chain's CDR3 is CASDILISARAYEQYF. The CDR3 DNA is TGCGCCAGCGACATACTGATTAGCGCAAGAGCCTACGAGCAGTACTTC.

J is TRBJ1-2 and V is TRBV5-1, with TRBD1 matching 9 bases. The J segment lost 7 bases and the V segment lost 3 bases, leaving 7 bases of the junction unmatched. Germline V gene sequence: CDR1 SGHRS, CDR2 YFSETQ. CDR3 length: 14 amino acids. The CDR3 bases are TGCGCCAGCAGCTCGGGACAGGGATTGACTGGCTACACCTTC. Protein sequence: CASSSGQGLTGYTF.

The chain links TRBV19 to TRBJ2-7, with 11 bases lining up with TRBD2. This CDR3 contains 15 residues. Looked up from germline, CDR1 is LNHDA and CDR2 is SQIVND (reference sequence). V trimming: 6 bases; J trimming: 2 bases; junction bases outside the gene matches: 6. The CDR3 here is CASSTGTSGTYEQYF. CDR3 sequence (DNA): TGTGCCAGTAGCACGGGGACTAGCGGAACCTACGAGCAGTACTTC.

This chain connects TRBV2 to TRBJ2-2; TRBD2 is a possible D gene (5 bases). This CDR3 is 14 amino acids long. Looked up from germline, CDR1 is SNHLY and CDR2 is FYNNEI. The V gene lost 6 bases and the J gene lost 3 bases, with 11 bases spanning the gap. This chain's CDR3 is CASRGDSDTGELFF. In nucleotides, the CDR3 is TGTGCCAGCAGGGGAGATTCCGACACCGGGGAGCTGTTTTTT.

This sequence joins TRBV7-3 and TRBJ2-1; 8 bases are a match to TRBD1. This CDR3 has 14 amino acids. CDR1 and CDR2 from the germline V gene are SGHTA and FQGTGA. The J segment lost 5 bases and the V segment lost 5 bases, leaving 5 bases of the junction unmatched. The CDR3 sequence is CASSRGQAHNEQFF. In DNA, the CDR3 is TGTGCCAGCAGCCGGGGACAGGCCCACAATGAGCAGTTCTTC.

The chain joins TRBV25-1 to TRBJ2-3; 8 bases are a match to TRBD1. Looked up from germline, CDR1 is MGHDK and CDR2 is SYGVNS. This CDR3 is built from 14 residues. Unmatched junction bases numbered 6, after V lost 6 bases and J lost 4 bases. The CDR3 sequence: CASSYRQGSDTQYF. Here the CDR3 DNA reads TGTGCCAGCAGCTACCGACAGGGGTCAGATACGCAGTATTTT.

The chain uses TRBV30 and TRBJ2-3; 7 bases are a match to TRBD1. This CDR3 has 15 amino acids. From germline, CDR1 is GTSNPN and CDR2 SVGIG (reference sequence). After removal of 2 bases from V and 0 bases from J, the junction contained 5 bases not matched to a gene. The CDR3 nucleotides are TGTGCCTGGAGTTTGGACAGGCAGAGCACAGATACGCAGTATTTT. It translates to CAWSLDRQSTDTQYF. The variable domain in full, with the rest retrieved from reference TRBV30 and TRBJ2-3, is SQTIHQWPATLVQPVGSPLSLECTVEGTSNPNLYWYRQAAGRGLQLLFYSVGIGQISSEVPQNLSASRPQDRQFILSSKKLLLSDSGFYLCAWSLDRQSTDTQYFGPGTRLTVL.

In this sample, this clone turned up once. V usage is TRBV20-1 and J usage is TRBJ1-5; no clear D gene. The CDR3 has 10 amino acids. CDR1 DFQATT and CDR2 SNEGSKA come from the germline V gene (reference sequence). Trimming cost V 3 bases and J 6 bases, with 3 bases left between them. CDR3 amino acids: CSASSQPQHF. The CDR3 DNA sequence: TGCAGTGCTAGTAGTCAGCCCCAGCATTTT.

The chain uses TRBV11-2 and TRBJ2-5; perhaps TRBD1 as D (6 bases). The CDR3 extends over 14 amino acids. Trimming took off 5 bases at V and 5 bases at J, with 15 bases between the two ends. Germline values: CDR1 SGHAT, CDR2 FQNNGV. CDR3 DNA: TGTGCCAGCAGCGCGCAGGGGTCAGGGGAGACCCAGTACTTC. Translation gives CASSAQGSGETQYF.

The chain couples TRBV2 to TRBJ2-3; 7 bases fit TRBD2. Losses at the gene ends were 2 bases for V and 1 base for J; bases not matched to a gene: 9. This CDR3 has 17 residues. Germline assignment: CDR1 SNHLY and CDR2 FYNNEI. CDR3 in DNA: TGTGCCAGCAGTGAACCTCGGGGAGGGGAGGGCACAGATACGCAGTATTTT. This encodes CASSEPRGGEGTDTQYF.

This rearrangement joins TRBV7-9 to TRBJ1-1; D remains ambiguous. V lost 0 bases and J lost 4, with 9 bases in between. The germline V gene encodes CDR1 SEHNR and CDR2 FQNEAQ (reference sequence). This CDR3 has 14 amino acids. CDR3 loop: CASSLAAGGTEAFF. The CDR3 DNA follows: TGTGCCAGCAGCTTAGCCGCCGGAGGCACTGAAGCTTTCTTT. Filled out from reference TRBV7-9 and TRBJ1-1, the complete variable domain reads DTGVSQNPRHKITKRGQNVTFRCDPISEHNRLYWYRQTLGQGPEFLTYFQNEAQLEKSRLLSDRFSAERPKGSFSTLEIQRTEQGDSAMYLCASSLAAGGTEAFFGQGTRLTVV.

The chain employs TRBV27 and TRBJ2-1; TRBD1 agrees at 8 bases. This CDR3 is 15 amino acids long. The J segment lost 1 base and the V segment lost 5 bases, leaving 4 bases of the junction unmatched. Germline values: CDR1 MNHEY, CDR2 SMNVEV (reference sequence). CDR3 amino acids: CASSTRQGSYNEQFF. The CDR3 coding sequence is TGTGCCAGCAGTACTCGACAGGGGTCCTACAATGAGCAGTTCTTC.

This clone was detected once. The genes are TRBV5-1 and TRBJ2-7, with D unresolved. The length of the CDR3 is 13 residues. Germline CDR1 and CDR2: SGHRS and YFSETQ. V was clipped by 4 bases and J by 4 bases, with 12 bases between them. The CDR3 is CASSAGSEYEQYF. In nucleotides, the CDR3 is TGCGCCAGCAGCGCCGGAAGCGAATACGAGCAGTACTTC.

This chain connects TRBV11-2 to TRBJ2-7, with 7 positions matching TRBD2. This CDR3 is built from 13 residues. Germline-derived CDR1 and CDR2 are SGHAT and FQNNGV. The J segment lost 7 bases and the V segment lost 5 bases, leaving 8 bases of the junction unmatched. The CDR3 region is CASSPAMGGEQYF. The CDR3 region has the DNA TGTGCCAGCAGCCCCGCCATGGGAGGGGAGCAGTACTTC.

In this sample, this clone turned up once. CDR3 bases: TGTGCCAGCAGTCTAGCGGGTAGGGATACGCAGTATTTT. Protein: CASSLAGRDTQYF. The rearrangement joins TRBV27 to TRBJ2-3; TRBD2 aligns across 8 bases. Germline CDR1 and CDR2: MNHEY and SMNVEV (reference sequence). This CDR3 has 13 residues. Trimming at V came to 5 bases and at J to 6 bases, leaving 4 bases not matched to a gene.

The CDR3 nucleotides read TGTGCCAGCCGGGACAGGGGGCCCGTAGGCACCGGGGAGCTGTTTTTT. Protein sequence: CASRDRGPVGTGELFF. This sequence joins TRBV25-1 and TRBJ2-2; 12 bases match TRBD1. The V segment lost 8 bases and the J segment 4 bases; nucleotides outside the gene matches: 8. In germline, CDR1 is MGHDK, CDR2 SYGVNS. This CDR3 is built from 16 residues.

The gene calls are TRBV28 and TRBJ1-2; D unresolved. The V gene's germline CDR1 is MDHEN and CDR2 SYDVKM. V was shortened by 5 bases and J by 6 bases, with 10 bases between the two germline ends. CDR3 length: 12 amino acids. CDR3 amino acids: CASSERRDGYTF. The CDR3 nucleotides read TGTGCCAGCAGTGAGCGCCGGGATGGCTACACCTTC.

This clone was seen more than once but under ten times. CDR3 in DNA: TGTGCCAGCAGTTACCTGCCTACCTATGGCTACACCTTC. Its protein is CASSYLPTYGYTF. The chain carries TRBV6-7 and TRBJ1-2; D call uncertain. TRBV6-7 counts as an open reading frame of uncertain function. This CDR3 is built from 13 residues. V was clipped by 2 bases and J by 4 bases, with 8 bases between them.